Included here is one T cell receptor (beta chain) sequence, with context. This entry comes from a study of human thymus T cells. Libraries were prepared by immunoSEQ multiplex PCR; TCRdb keeps only in-frame clonotypes and omits some of them. The table has roughly 54,000 clones, over 85% seen once. Sequencing was performed on blood. The receptor comes from a boy in the first two years of life with a congenital heart defect but otherwise immunologically healthy.

CDR3 bases: TGTGCCAGCAGTTTAGGACAGTTAAACTACGAGCAGTACTTC. Its translation is CASSLGQLNYEQYF. The rearrangement links TRBV28 to TRBJ2-7; possible D gene TRBD1, 6 bases. Germline CDR1 reads MDHEN; CDR2 reads SYDVKM. The length of the CDR3 is 14 residues. V lost 2 bases and J 3 bases, leaving 11 bases between the germline ends.